This record looks at one T cell receptor (beta chain) sequence and its context. Its antigen remains undetermined. The record has no base qualities; no much larger clone is one base away. The sample originates from a study of blood T cell repertoires in COVID-19 (dated by TCRdb to the early 2020s). Context from the whole study: Samples covering the acute and convalescent phases of COVID-19 were provided by collaborators in the United States, Italy and Spain. The prospective study material was composed of cDNA or gDNA derived from T cells, B-cell-depleted T cells, or PBMCs. Subjects who had been exposed to COVID-19, were actively infected with it, or had recovered from it provided the deeply sampled blood TCRbeta repertoires that made up the dataset. The repertoires were released in a freely available public database intended as a resource for research on the immune response to SARS-CoV-2. The samples were drawn from two sources: the first 160 participants of the ongoing ImmuneRACE study, and 1,200 or so subjects contributed by 6 global collaborators. Sample metadata almost always included a de-identified subject ID, COVID-19 status, age in years and sex. Where available, HLA class I and class II types were obtained from metadata supplied by the sample provider rather than from assay-based typing. The research as a whole found: How much clinical and demographic metadata was included differed by source and by participant, and the metadata was provided uncurated.

One collaborating source in Seattle enrolled patients during active infection and followed them longitudinally through the course of disease. Each collaborating institution followed its own protocols to collect whole blood in K2EDTA tubes. For TCRbeta analysis, collaborators shipped samples in one of three forms: frozen whole blood, isolated PBMCs, or DNA extracted from either of those sample types. From a lookup of the germline V gene, CDR1 and CDR2 are KGHSH and LQKENI. From its cysteine to its phenylalanine, the CDR3 spans 14 amino acids. The kept DNA is CDR3 alone, 42 bases in frame from the first base. V trim: 6 bases; J trim: 3 bases; unmatched bases: 7. TCRbeta CDR3 regions were amplified from genomic DNA using the immunoSEQ Assay, a bias-controlled multiplex PCR. The source study handled its data this way. The number of nucleated cells in each sample was estimated by amplification of reference gene primers within the assay. To quantify the absolute abundance of each unique TCRbeta CDR3 rearrangement, sequence reads were collapsed and filtered. For each sample, productive Simpson clonality was calculated as the square root of Simpson's diversity index over productive rearrangements. In its TCRdb copy, this immuneACCESS table keeps in-frame sequences only and misses some clones. Where compared with another copy, unresolved V genes explain less than half of these, and the others have no known cause. The D gene and trimming were derived from the DNA, and the V and J assignments and clone size from that table. Recorded for this sample are some 56,000 clones; approximately 87% of them occurred a single time. The top ten hold approximately 6% of the sample.

This clonotype originated in a woman aged 60 to 75 with COVID-19, enrolled during active disease. Sequencing was carried out using peripheral blood. The rearranged chain carries TRBV18 and TRBJ1-1; TRBD1 lines up with 7 middle nucleotides. The DNA sequence reads TGTGCCAGCTCGCGACAGGGTTCGGACACTGAAGCTTTCTTT. This gives the protein CASSRQGSDTEAFF.